This T cell receptor (beta chain) was sequenced for a study of blood T cell repertoires in COVID-19 (TCRdb year 2020). The study in broad terms: The collaborator samples originated in the United States, Italy and Spain and spanned the acute and convalescent phases of COVID-19. Samples came from the ongoing ImmuneRACE study (first 160 participants) plus 1,254 subjects from 6 global collaborators. The repertoires were made available in a free public database intended to serve as a resource for research on the immune response to SARS-CoV-2. Subjects who had been exposed to COVID-19, were actively infected with it, or had recovered from it provided the deeply sampled blood TCRbeta repertoires that made up the dataset. Where available, HLA class I and class II types were obtained from metadata supplied by the sample provider rather than from assay-based typing. The sample metadata nearly always contained a de-identified subject ID, COVID-19 status, age in years and sex. The prospective study material was composed of cDNA or gDNA derived from T cells, B-cell-depleted T cells, or PBMCs.

Of note for this clone: It lacks a known antigen. Base quality data are lacking; no much larger clone is found one base away.

TCRbeta CDR3 regions were amplified from genomic DNA by means of the immunoSEQ Assay, a bias-controlled multiplex PCR. In the authors' own workflow: The number of nucleated cells in each sample was estimated by amplification of reference gene primers within the assay. Sequence reads were collapsed and filtered to measure the absolute abundance of every unique TCRbeta CDR3 rearrangement. For each sample, productive Simpson clonality was calculated as the square root of Simpson's diversity index across productive rearrangements. Sourced from immuneACCESS, this table was stored by TCRdb with only in-frame sequences that have V and J called. A share of the clones is absent; for the studies checked, an unresolved V gene accounts for under half, and the remainder has no known explanation. Clone size and V and J calls were adopted from that table, with D and trimming inferred from the DNA. This sample gives about 190,000 clones in total; about 82% of them show up just once. The leading ten clones occupy 5% to 7% of the sample.

Including cysteine and phenylalanine, the CDR3 has 16 amino acids. CDR3 DNA only is kept here, 48 bases in frame from base 1. Trimming leaves V shorter by 5 bases and J shorter by 3 bases, with the junction holding 8 bases beyond the gene matches. Per the germline V gene, MDHEN is the CDR1 and SYDVKM is the CDR2. Findings and caveats that apply to the study as a whole: How much clinical and demographic metadata was included differed by source and by participant, and the metadata was provided uncurated.

Enrolling through a virtual design, the prospective study's participants ranged in age from roughly 18 to 90 years and lived across 20 to 25 United States geographic areas. In the prospective study, participants were assigned to cohorts based on the clinical history participants reported in a screening survey and a study questionnaire. In the prospective study, whole blood, serum and a nasopharyngeal or oropharyngeal swab were collected from each participant by mobile phlebotomists. Over a roughly 2-month period, participants in the prospective study had the option of providing additional blood draws and questionnaires. Before DNA extraction, blood samples from the prospective study were shipped at room temperature or frozen.

The receptor comes from a man in his forties with acute COVID-19. The rearranged chain carries TRBV28 and TRBJ1-2, with TRBD1 identical over 11 junction bases. The sequenced sample consisted of PBMCs or T cells enriched from blood (not recorded which). CDR3 reads: CASSPPPGQGDYGYTF. The DNA sequence is given as TGTGCCAGCAGTCCCCCGCCGGGACAGGGGGACTATGGCTACACCTTC.